This T cell receptor (beta chain) was sequenced in a study of blood T cell repertoires in COVID-19. This clone showed up just once. Sequencing used immunoSEQ multiplex PCR; TCRdb keeps in-frame clones, though not all of them. The repertoire includes a few hundred thousand clones, 88% of them detected once, and over 1.5% sits in the top ten. The CDR3 totals 14 residues. V was pared by 0 bases and J by 3 bases, with 2 bases of the junction left unmatched. The V gene's germline CDR1 is KGHSH and CDR2 LQKENI. Sequencing used peripheral blood. This chain connects TRBV18 to TRBJ2-7, with TRBD2 identical over 7 bases. This TCR was sampled from a man between 65 and 85 years old with acute or convalescent COVID-19. The CDR3 region has the DNA TGTGCCAGCTCACCACCGGGACTAAACTACGAGCAGTACTTC. It is translated as CASSPPGLNYEQYF.